These 29 T cell receptor beta chains originate from one sample sequenced in a study of T cell responses to AZD1222 COVID-19 vaccine. Assay used: immunoSEQ multiplex PCR; TCRdb lists only in-frame clones, some missing. This sample has some 150,000 clones, with around 88% found just once. The input for sequencing was peripheral blood, taken on day 0 of AZD1222 vaccination. The receptors originated from an adult in good health.

The rearrangement uses TRBV5-8 and TRBJ1-2; D not resolved. The CDR3 length is 18 residues. Germline V lookup: CDR1 SGHTS, CDR2 YDEGEE. V lost 5 bases and J 3 bases, leaving 26 bases between the germline ends. CDR3 region: CASRQYPPAAGLDYGYTF. Here the CDR3 DNA reads TGTGCCAGCAGACAATACCCCCCTGCGGCAGGTCTTGACTATGGCTACACCTTC.

This sequence joins TRBV7-9 and TRBJ2-7; perhaps TRBD1 as D (5 bases). Germline CDR1 reads SEHNR; CDR2 reads FQNEAQ (reference sequence). V lost 5 bases to trimming and J lost 0 bases, with 11 bases between them. This CDR3 has 14 amino acids. The CDR3 spells CASSQGPSSYEQYF. CDR3 nucleotide sequence: TGTGCCAGCAGCCAGGGCCCAAGCTCCTACGAGCAGTACTTC. The full variable domain, with the rest looked up from reference TRBV7-9 and TRBJ2-7, is DTGVSQNPRHKITKRGQNVTFRCDPISEHNRLYWYRQTLGQGPEFLTYFQNEAQLEKSRLLSDRFSAERPKGSFSTLEIQRTEQGDSAMYLCASSQGPSSYEQYFGPGTRLTVT.

The chain links TRBV7-6 to TRBJ1-2, with a tentative D call TRBD1 (5 bases). CDR1 and CDR2 (germline): SGHVS, FNYEAQ. The CDR3 runs to 11 residues. Trimming stripped 4 bases from V and 9 bases from J, with 9 bases between. In DNA form, the CDR3 reads TGTGCCAGCAGCTCGGACATTAGCTACACCTTC. Its translation: CASSSDISYTF.

The chain is built from TRBV7-2 and TRBJ1-4, with D perhaps TRBD1 (5 bases). CDR3 length: 15 amino acids. CDR1 SGHTA and CDR2 FQGNSA come from the germline V gene. V was shortened by 0 bases and J by 5 bases, with 10 bases between the two germline ends. Written as DNA, the CDR3 is TGTGCCAGCAGCTTAGCCCAGGGTGCCAATGAAAAACTGTTTTTT. Protein: CASSLAQGANEKLFF.

The chain recombines TRBV19 with TRBJ2-2, with D possibly being TRBD1 or TRBD2 (5 bases each). V lost 1 base and J 0 bases, leaving 15 bases between the germline ends. The CDR3 extends over 18 amino acids. Germline loops: CDR1 LNHDA, CDR2 SQIVND (reference sequence). The CDR3 coding sequence is TGTGCCAGTAGTATAGCGGGGCCCACAAACGCGAACACCGGGGAGCTGTTTTTT. This gives the protein CASSIAGPTNANTGELFF.

The chain employs TRBV11-2 and TRBJ1-1; no clear D gene. Germline CDR1 and CDR2: SGHAT and FQNNGV. The V end was cut by 5 bases, the J end by 9 bases, with 13 bases between. The CDR3 sequence is 12 residues long. CDR3 protein: CASSHLREKAFF. Here the CDR3 DNA reads TGTGCCAGCAGCCACCTCCGTGAAAAAGCTTTCTTT. The whole variable domain, remainder taken from reference TRBV11-2 and TRBJ1-1, is EAGVAQSPRYKIIEKRQSVAFWCNPISGHATLYWYQQILGQGPKLLIQFQNNGVVDDSQLPKDRFSAERLKGVDSTLKIQPAKLEDSAVYLCASSHLREKAFFGQGTRLTVV.

The CDR3 loop reads CASSAKPRDPRETQYF. As DNA, the CDR3 is TGCGCCAGCAGCGCCAAGCCGCGGGACCCGCGAGAGACCCAGTACTTC. The V and J genes are TRBV5-1 and TRBJ2-5; possible D gene TRBD2, 6 bases. The CDR3 length is 16 residues. V was shortened by 4 bases and J by 4 bases, with 20 bases between the two germline ends. Germline V CDR1 and CDR2: SGHRS, YFSETQ.

The chain couples TRBV20-1 to TRBJ1-2, with D perhaps TRBD1 (5 bases). V was cut by 5 bases and J by 8 bases, with 9 bases left in between. This CDR3 is built from 10 residues. CDR1 and CDR2 from the germline V gene are DFQATT and SNEGSKA (reference sequence). The CDR3 loop is CSAPGLGYTF. CDR3 bases: TGCAGTGCTCCGGGACTCGGCTACACCTTC.

This clone occurred a few times. The V gene is TRBV4-1, the J gene TRBJ2-1; weak D call: TRBD2 (6 bases). The CDR3 sequence is 13 residues long. Germline CDR1 is MGHRA and CDR2 is YSYEKL. The V and J ends lost 4 bases and 10 bases respectively, with 14 bases between them. CDR3 protein: CASSRGGVLEQFF. CDR3 nucleotides: TGCGCCAGCAGCCGAGGCGGGGTCCTGGAGCAGTTCTTC.

Only a few counts were recorded for this clone. V usage is TRBV6-2 or TRBV6-3 and J usage is TRBJ1-1, with no clear D. In germline, CDR1 is MNHEY, CDR2 SVGEGT. V was clipped by 2 bases and J by 3 bases, with 10 bases between them. The CDR3 covers 14 residues. CDR3 residues: CASSYKGGDTEAFF. The CDR3 DNA sequence: TGTGCCAGCAGTTACAAGGGCGGGGACACTGAAGCTTTCTTT.

The chain combines TRBV10-3 with TRBJ2-1; D tentatively reads TRBD1 or TRBD2 (5 bases each). Between the trimmed V and J ends, which lost 5 bases and 14 bases, there was a span of 19 bases. CDR3 length: 13 amino acids. CDR1 and CDR2 (germline): ENHRY, SYGVKD. The CDR3 DNA follows: TGTGCCATCAGTCCCCGGACCGCAAGAGGGGAGTTCTTC. Translation: CAISPRTARGEFF.

The chain is built from TRBV18 and TRBJ2-1; 8 bases fit TRBD2. The CDR3 has 15 residues. The germline CDR1 and CDR2 sequences are KGHSH and LQKENI. V trimming: 2 bases; J trimming: 5 bases; junction bases outside the gene matches: 5. CDR3 residues: CASSPNGLADNEQFF. The CDR3 region has the DNA TGTGCCAGCTCACCAAACGGACTAGCCGACAATGAGCAGTTCTTC.

The chain employs TRBV6-1 and TRBJ2-7; D is undetermined. V was pared by 1 base and J by 4 bases, with 5 bases between. CDR3 length: 12 residues. The V gene's germline CDR1 is MNHNS and CDR2 SASEGT. CDR3 loop: CASSEVVYEQYF. The CDR3 bases are TGTGCCAGCAGTGAAGTAGTTTACGAGCAGTACTTC.

Only a few counts were recorded for this clone. The J gene is TRBJ1-2, the V gene TRBV28; tentative D call: TRBD1 (5 bases). The germline V and J ends were trimmed by 2 bases and 4 bases, with 11 bases remaining between them. Germline V gene lookup returns CDR1 MDHEN and CDR2 SYDVKM. CDR3 length: 14 amino acids. The CDR3 DNA sequence: TGTGCCAGCAGTTTAGTGAAGGGGTCCTATGGCTACACCTTC. Translated, it gives CASSLVKGSYGYTF.

The rearrangement joins TRBV20-1 to TRBJ2-1; unclear D gene. Trimming left V 3 bases short and J 8 bases short, with 8 bases between. This CDR3 has 11 amino acids. Germline V CDR1 and CDR2: DFQATT, SNEGSKA (reference sequence). The CDR3 nucleotides are TGCAGTGCTAGTTGGATCCATGAGCAGTTCTTC. Protein product: CSASWIHEQFF.

The V gene is TRBV11-3, the J gene TRBJ2-2, with a possible D match to TRBD2 (6 bases). The CDR3 extends over 15 amino acids. The V and J ends lost 5 bases and 5 bases respectively, with 15 bases between them. The germline gives CDR1 SGHNT, CDR2 YENEEA. CDR3 region: CASSLTSQETGELFF. CDR3 coding DNA: TGTGCCAGCAGCCTTACTAGCCAGGAAACCGGGGAGCTGTTTTTT.

The chain is built from TRBV3-1 (or the pseudogene TRBV3-2) and TRBJ2-1; tentatively, D is TRBD1 (5 bases). Germline V gene sequence: CDR1 LGHDT, CDR2 YNNKEL (reference sequence). This CDR3 has 15 amino acids. V lost 0 bases and J 3 bases, leaving 9 bases between the germline ends. The CDR3 is CASSQDPQVYNEQFF. Here the CDR3 DNA reads TGTGCCAGCAGCCAAGATCCACAGGTCTACAATGAGCAGTTCTTC.

Details on this clone: This sample includes further DNA sequences coding for the same CDR3. The chain carries TRBV19 and TRBJ1-3; D might be TRBD1 (5 bases). Germline values: CDR1 LNHDA, CDR2 SQIVND (reference sequence). The V gene lost 6 bases and the J gene lost 4 bases, with 13 bases spanning the gap. The CDR3 is made up of 14 amino acids. The CDR3 sequence is CASSLGTTGNTIYF. In nucleotides, the CDR3 is TGTGCCAGTAGCCTTGGGACGACGGGAAACACCATATATTTT.

This clone was seen just once. The chain combines TRBV20-1 with TRBJ2-7, with 9 bases fitting TRBD2. This CDR3 has 13 residues. Germline V gives CDR1 DFQATT, CDR2 SNEGSKA (reference sequence). Trimming cost V 3 bases and J 3 bases; bases outside gene matches: 3. The CDR3 sequence is CSASSTSGYEQYF. The CDR3 DNA reads as TGCAGTGCTAGTTCGACTAGCGGCTACGAGCAGTACTTC.

V is TRBV5-6 and J is TRBJ2-7; D may correspond to TRBD1 or TRBD2 (5 bases each). The CDR3 sequence is 15 residues long. Trimming removed 2 bases at V and 2 bases at J, with 14 bases between. Germline CDR1 is SGHDT and CDR2 is YYEEEE. This CDR3 is CASSLPGPEAYEQYF. CDR3 nucleotides: TGTGCCAGCAGCTTACCGGGACCGGAGGCCTACGAGCAGTACTTC.

A few counts support this clone. The V gene is TRBV5-1, the J gene TRBJ2-7, with TRBD1 as a possible D gene (6 bases). V was clipped by 0 bases and J by 2 bases, with 9 bases between them. Germline V gene lookup returns CDR1 SGHRS and CDR2 YFSETQ. The CDR3 runs 14 residues. The DNA of the CDR3 is TGCGCCAGCAGCTTGGGGCAGGGGCCCTACGAGCAGTACTTC. Amino acid sequence: CASSLGQGPYEQYF. Supplemented by reference TRBV5-1 and TRBJ2-7, the full variable domain reads KAGVTQTPRYLIKTRGQQVTLSCSPISGHRSVSWYQQTPGQGLQFLFEYFSETQRNKGNFPGRFSGRQFSNSRSEMNVSTLELGDSALYLCASSLGQGPYEQYFGPGTRLTVT.

As concerns this clone: The same CDR3 also results from other DNA sequences found in this sample. CDR3 protein: CASSRTDNSPLHF. CDR3 nucleotide sequence: TGTGCCAGCAGCCGGACAGATAATTCACCCCTCCACTTT. V gene TRBV3-1 (or the pseudogene TRBV3-2) combines with J gene TRBJ1-6, with TRBD1 as a possible D gene (6 bases). There are 13 residues in the CDR3. Germline CDR1 is LGHDT and CDR2 is YNNKEL (reference sequence). V was cut by 4 bases and J by 5 bases, with 6 bases left in between.

This sequence joins TRBV14 and TRBJ2-2; no firm D call. The CDR3 contains 14 residues. V lost 4 bases to trimming and J lost 1 base, with 7 bases between them. Germline CDR1 reads SGHDN; CDR2 reads FVKESK. The CDR3 nucleotides are TGTGCCAGCAGCCTCAGGATGAACACCGGGGAGCTGTTTTTT. Its protein is CASSLRMNTGELFF.

This rearrangement joins TRBV12-3 or TRBV12-4 to TRBJ2-2, with D tentatively TRBD1 or TRBD2 (5 bases each). Trimming pared 8 bases from V and 7 bases from J, leaving 14 bases between. The CDR3 extends over 13 amino acids. CDR3: CASLDRRGGELFF. The CDR3 nucleotides read TGTGCCAGCCTTGACAGACGGGGCGGGGAGCTGTTTTTT.

J is TRBJ2-1 and V is TRBV6-1; D call uncertain. The CDR3 covers 16 residues. Germline V gives CDR1 MNHNS, CDR2 SASEGT. Deletions cut 2 bases from V and 8 bases from J, with 19 bases between. The CDR3 reads CASSEFGPLTEDEQFF. CDR3 bases: TGTGCCAGCAGTGAATTCGGACCACTTACAGAGGATGAGCAGTTCTTC.

The chain uses TRBV5-4 and TRBJ1-2; no clear D. The CDR3 consists of 13 residues. Trimming pared 10 bases from V and 4 bases from J, leaving 17 bases between. Germline CDR1 and CDR2: SGHNT and YYREEE (reference sequence). The CDR3 sequence: CAPGKLGSYGYTF. The CDR3 DNA sequence: TGTGCCCCCGGGAAACTTGGGTCCTATGGCTACACCTTC.

As DNA, the CDR3 is TGTGCCAGCAGTGAAGCTGTAGGGAGAACCTACGAGCAGTACTTC. Protein: CASSEAVGRTYEQYF. This chain links TRBV6-1 with TRBJ2-7; a weak D match, TRBD2 (5 bases). The V end lost 0 bases, the J end lost 2 bases, and 11 bases lay between the germline ends. CDR1 MNHNS and CDR2 SASEGT come from the germline V gene. The CDR3 contains 15 residues.

This clone has a handful of counts. The gene calls are TRBV28 and TRBJ2-1, with 11 bases identical to TRBD2. V was clipped by 5 bases and J by 8 bases; unmatched bases: 11. Germline CDR1 and CDR2: MDHEN and SYDVKM. The CDR3 is made up of 16 amino acids. The CDR3 reads CASSPRGSGRAYEQFF. The CDR3 region has the DNA TGTGCCAGCAGTCCTCGGGGTAGCGGGAGGGCCTATGAGCAGTTCTTC.

This chain uses TRBV12-3 or TRBV12-4 with TRBJ2-1; D is possibly TRBD2 (5 bases). The length of the CDR3 is 13 residues. Between the trimmed V and J ends, which lost 7 bases and 9 bases, there was a span of 16 bases. The CDR3: CASTPGFRGEQFF. CDR3 nucleotide sequence: TGTGCCAGCACCCCAGGCTTCCGGGGTGAGCAGTTCTTC.